Described below is a single TCR beta chain sequence and its context. The CDR3 totals 14 residues. The germline V and J ends were trimmed by 3 bases and 5 bases, with 14 bases remaining between them. Looked up from germline, CDR1 is SQVTM and CDR2 is ANQGSEA. This sample was taken from a study of CD8+ T cells in alopecia areata. The sequencing template was cDNA reverse transcribed from extracted RNA. Profiled with immunoSEQ multiplex PCR; TCRdb holds only in-frame clones, not every one. The sample lists about 190,000 clones, roughly 64% occurring once. Specified treatment: oral pan-JAK inhibitor, 5-10 mg twice daily. Sorting from PBMCs produced CD4+ and CD8+ T cells.

The chain links TRBV29-1 to TRBJ2-1; D is ambiguous. The specimen was CD8+ T cells sorted from blood, collected at week 24, from a patient treated with tofacitinib. The sequence was collected from a human donor with alopecia areata. CDR3 region: CSVEAVGPNNEQFF. CDR3 DNA sequence: TGCAGCGTTGAGGCAGTGGGTCCAAACAATGAGCAGTTCTTC.